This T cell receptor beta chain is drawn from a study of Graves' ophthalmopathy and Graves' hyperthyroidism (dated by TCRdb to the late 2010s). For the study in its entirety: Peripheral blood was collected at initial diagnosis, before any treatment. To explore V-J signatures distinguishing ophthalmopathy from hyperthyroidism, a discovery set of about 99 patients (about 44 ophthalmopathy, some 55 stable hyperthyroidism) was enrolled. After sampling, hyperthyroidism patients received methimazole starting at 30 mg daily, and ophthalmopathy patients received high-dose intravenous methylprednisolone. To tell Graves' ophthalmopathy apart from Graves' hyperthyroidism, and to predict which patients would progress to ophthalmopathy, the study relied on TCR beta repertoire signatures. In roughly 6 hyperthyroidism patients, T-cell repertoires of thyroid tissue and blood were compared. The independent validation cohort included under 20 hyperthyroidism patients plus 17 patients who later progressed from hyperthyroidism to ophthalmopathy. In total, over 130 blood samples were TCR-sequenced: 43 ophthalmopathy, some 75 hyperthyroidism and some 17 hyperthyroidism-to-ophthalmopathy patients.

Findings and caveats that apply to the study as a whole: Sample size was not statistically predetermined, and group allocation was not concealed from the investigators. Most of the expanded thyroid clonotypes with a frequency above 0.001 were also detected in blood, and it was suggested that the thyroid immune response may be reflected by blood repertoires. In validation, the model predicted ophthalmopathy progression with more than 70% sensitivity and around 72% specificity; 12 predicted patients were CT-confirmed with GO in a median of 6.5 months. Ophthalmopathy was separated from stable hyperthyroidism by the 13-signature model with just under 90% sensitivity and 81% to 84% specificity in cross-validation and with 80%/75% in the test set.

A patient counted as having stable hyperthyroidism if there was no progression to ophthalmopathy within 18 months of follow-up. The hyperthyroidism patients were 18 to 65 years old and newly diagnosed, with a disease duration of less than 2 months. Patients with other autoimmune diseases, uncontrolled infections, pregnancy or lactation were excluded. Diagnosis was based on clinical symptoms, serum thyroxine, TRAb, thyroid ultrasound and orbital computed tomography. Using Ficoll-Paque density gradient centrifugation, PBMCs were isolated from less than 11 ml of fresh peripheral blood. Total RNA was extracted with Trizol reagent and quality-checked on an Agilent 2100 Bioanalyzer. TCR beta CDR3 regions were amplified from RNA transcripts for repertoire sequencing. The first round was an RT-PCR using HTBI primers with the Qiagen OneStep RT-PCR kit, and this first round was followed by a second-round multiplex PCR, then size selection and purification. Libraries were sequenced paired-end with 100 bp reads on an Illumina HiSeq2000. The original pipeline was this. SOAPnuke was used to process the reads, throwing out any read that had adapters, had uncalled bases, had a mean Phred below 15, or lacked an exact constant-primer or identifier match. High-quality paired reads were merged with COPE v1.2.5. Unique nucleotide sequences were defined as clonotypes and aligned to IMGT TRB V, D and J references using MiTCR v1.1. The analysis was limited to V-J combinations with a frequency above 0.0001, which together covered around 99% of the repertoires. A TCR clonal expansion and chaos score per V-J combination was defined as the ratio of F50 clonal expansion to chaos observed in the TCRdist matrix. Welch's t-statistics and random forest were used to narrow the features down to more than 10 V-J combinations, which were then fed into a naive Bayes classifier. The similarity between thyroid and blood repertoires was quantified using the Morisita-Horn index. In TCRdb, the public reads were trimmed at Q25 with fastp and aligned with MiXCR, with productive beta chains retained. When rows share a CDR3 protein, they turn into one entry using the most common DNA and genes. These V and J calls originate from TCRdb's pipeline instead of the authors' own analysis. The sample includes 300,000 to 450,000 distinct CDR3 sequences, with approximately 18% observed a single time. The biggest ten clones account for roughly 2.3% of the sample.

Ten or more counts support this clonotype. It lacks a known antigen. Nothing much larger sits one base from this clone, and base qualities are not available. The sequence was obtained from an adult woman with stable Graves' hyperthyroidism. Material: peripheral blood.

Here is the DNA: TGTGCCAGCAGCATGCGGGGGGACAGAAATTCACCCCTCCACTTT. It encodes CASSMRGDRNSPLHF. The chain is assembled from TRBV12-3 or TRBV12-4 and TRBJ1-6; 7 of the junction bases match TRBD1. Including the terminal cysteine and phenylalanine, the CDR3 comprises 15 residues. Just the 45-base CDR3 DNA is kept, in frame starting at base 1. Trimming accounts for 6 bases at V and 7 bases at J, while the number of junction bases matched to no gene is 9.